These T cell receptor beta chains were read from a single sample in a study of blood T cell repertoires in COVID-19. Data came from immunoSEQ multiplex PCR; TCRdb stores just in-frame clones and leaves some out. The sample holds 140,000 to 150,000 clones; 65% to 85% are singletons and the top ten take 13%. Material: peripheral blood. These receptors all come from a man aged 55 to 70 with active or convalescent COVID-19. CDR3s include the opening cysteine and the closing phenylalanine or tryptophan. A D gene is named only where the DNA matches it firmly. A row's size may be missing; if present it is once, few, many or a size class.

clone size,D gene,V gene,J gene,CDR3 DNA,CDR3 protein
-,TRBD1,TRBV4-1,TRBJ1-3,TGCGCCAGCAGCCAAGAGGCACAGGGGTCATACTCTGGAAACACCATATATTTT,CASSQEAQGSYSGNTIYF
-,-,TRBV7-2,TRBJ2-3,TGTGCCAGCAGCTTAGGGTCCCCGGGAACAGATACGCAGTATTTT,CASSLGSPGTDTQYF
-,-,TRBV5-4,TRBJ2-7,TGTGCCAGCAGCTTAGGGGACGAGCAGTACTTC,CASSLGDEQYF
few,TRBD1,TRBV12-5,TRBJ2-7,TGTGCTAGTGGGCAGGGACAGGGACGTCGTCGGTACTTC,CASGQGQGRRRYF
few,-,TRBV6-2/TRBV6-3,TRBJ2-7,TGTGCCAGCAGCCACACTATCTACGAGCAGTACTTC,CASSHTIYEQYF
-,-,TRBV9,TRBJ1-1,TGTGCCAGCAGCCGGGCAGGGAAGAACACTGAAGCTTTCTTT,CASSRAGKNTEAFF
few,TRBD1,TRBV28,TRBJ1-4,TGTGCCAGCAGTCTTGAGACAGGGGTGGATGAAAAACTGTTTTTT,CASSLETGVDEKLFF
-,-,TRBV3-1/TRBV3-2,TRBJ2-7,TGTGCCAGCAGCCCCCCGGGACTCCACTACGAGCAGTACTTC,CASSPPGLHYEQYF
few,TRBD1,TRBV5-4,TRBJ2-2,TGTGCCAGCAGTCGGGCGCAGGGGGCGGACACCGGGGAGCTGTTTTTT,CASSRAQGADTGELFF
once,TRBD2,TRBV13,TRBJ2-3,TGTGCCAGCAGCTTAAACGCCTGGGGACTACCCACAGATACGCAGTATTTT,CASSLNAWGLPTDTQYF
-,TRBD1,TRBV25-1,TRBJ2-7,TGTGCCAGCAGTGAATTCGGGACAGGCGTCTACGAGCAGTACTTC,CASSEFGTGVYEQYF
-,-,TRBV7-9,TRBJ2-2,TGTGCCAGCAGCTTAGGGGCAGGCGAAAACACCGGGGAGCTGTTTTTT,CASSLGAGENTGELFF
once,-,TRBV7-8,TRBJ1-2,TGTGCCAGCAGCTTAGACGAGAACTATGGCTACACCTTC,CASSLDENYGYTF